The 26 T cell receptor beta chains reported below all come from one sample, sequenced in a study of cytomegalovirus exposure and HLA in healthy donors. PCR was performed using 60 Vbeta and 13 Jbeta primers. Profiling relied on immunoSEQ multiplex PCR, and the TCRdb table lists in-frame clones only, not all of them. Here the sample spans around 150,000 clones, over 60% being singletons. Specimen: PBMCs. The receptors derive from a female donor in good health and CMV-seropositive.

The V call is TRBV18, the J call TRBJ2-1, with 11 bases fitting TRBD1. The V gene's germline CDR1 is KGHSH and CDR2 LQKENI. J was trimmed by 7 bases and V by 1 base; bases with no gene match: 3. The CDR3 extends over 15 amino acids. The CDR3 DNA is TGTGCCAGCTCACCACGTGGACAGGGGGCTAATGAGCAGTTCTTC. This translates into CASSPRGQGANEQFF.

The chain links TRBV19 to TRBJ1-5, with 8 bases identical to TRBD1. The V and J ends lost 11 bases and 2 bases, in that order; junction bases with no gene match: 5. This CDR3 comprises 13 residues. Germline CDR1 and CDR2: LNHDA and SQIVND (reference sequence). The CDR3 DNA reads TGTGCCTCAATGGGACAGGGCAATCAGCCCCAGCATTTT. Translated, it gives CASMGQGNQPQHF.

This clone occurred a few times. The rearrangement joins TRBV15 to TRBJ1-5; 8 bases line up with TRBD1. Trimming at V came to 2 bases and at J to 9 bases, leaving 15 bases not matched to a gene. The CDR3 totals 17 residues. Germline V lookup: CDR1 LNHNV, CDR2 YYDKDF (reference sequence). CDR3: CATSRTYGGQGGRPQHF. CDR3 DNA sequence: TGTGCCACCAGCAGAACCTACGGTGGACAGGGCGGGCGGCCCCAGCATTTT.

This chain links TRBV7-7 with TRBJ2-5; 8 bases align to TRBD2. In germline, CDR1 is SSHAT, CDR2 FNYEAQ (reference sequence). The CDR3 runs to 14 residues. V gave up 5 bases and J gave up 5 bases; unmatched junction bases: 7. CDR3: CASSPRGGKETQYF. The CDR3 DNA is TGTGCCAGCAGCCCTCGGGGGGGGAAGGAGACCCAGTACTTC. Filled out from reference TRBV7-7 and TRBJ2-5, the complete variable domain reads GAGVSQSPRYKVTKRGQDVTLRCDPISSHATLYWYQQALGQGPEFLTYFNYEAQPDKSGLPSDRFSAERPEGSISTLTIQRTEQRDSAMYRCASSPRGGKETQYFGPGTRLLVL.

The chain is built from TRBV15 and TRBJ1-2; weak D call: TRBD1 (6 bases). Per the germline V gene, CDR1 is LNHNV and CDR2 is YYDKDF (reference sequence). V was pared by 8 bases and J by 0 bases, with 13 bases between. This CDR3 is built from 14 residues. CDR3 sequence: CATRWGQANYGYTF. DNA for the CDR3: TGTGCCACCCGATGGGGGCAAGCTAACTATGGCTACACCTTC.

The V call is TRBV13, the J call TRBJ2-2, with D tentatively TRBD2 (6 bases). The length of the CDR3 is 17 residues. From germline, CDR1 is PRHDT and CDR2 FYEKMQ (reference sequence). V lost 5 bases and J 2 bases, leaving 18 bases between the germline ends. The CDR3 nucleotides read TGTGCCAGCAGCGCCCACCCGCGGGGTATAAACACCGGGGAGCTGTTTTTT. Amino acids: CASSAHPRGINTGELFF.

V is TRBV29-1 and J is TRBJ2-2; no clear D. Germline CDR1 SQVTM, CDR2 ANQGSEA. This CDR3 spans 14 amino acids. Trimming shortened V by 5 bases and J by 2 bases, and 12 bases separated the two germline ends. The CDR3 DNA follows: TGCAGCGTTTCGGTCAGGTCAAACACCGGGGAGCTGTTTTTT. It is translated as CSVSVRSNTGELFF.

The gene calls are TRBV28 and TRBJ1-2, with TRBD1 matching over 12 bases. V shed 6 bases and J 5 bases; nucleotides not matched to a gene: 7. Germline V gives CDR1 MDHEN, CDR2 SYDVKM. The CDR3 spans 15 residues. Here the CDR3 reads CASRGQGAHRYGYTF. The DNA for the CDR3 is TGTGCCAGCAGGGGACAGGGGGCTCATCGTTATGGCTACACCTTC.

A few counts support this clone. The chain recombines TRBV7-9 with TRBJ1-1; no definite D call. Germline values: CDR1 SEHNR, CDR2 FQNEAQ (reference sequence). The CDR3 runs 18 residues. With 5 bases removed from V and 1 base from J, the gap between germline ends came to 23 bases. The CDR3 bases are TGTGCCAGCAGCACCCAAAGTTGGTACAGCCGACAGAACACTGAAGCTTTCTTT. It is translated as CASSTQSWYSRQNTEAFF.

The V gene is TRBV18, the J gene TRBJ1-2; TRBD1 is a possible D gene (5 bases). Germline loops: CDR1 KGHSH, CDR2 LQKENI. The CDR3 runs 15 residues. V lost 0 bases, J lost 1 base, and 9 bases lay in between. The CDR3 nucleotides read TGTGCCAGCTCACCACCGGACACCCATAACTATGGCTACACCTTC. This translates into CASSPPDTHNYGYTF.

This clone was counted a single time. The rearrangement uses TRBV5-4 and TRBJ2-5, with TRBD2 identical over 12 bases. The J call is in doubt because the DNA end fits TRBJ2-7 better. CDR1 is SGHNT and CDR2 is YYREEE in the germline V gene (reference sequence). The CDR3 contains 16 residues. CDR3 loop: CASSPWTSGDRDEQYF. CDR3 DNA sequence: TGTGCCAGCAGCCCCTGGACTAGCGGGGATCGGGACGAGCAGTACTTC.

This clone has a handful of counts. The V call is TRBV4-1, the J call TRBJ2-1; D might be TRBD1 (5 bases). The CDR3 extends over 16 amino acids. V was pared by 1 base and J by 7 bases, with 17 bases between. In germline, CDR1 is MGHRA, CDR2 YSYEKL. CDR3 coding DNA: TGCGCCAGCAGCCAAGTCGGCCAGGGTGATAAAAATGAGCAGTTCTTC. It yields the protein CASSQVGQGDKNEQFF.

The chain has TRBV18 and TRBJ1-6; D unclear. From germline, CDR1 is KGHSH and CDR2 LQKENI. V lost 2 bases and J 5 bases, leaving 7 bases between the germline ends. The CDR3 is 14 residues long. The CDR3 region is CASSPALDNSPLHF. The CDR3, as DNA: TGTGCCAGCTCACCAGCCTTAGATAATTCACCCCTCCACTTT. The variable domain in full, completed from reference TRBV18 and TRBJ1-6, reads NAGVMQNPRHLVRRRGQEARLRCSPMKGHSHVYWYRQLPEEGLKFMVYLQKENIIDESGMPKERFSAEFPKEGPSILRIQQVVRGDSAAYFCASSPALDNSPLHFGNGTRLTVT.

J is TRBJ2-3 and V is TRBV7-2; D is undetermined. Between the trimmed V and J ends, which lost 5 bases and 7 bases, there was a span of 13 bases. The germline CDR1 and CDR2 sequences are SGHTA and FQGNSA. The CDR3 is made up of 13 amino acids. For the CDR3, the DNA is TGTGCCAGCAGCCGTAGCAATGGAAATACGCAGTATTTT. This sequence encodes CASSRSNGNTQYF.

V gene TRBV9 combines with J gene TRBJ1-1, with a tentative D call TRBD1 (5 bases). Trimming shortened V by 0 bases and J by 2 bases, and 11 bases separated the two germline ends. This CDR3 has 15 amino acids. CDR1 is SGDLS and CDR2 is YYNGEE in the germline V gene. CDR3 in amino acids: CASSVEPGVNTEAFF. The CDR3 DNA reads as TGTGCCAGCAGCGTAGAACCGGGGGTCAACACTGAAGCTTTCTTT.

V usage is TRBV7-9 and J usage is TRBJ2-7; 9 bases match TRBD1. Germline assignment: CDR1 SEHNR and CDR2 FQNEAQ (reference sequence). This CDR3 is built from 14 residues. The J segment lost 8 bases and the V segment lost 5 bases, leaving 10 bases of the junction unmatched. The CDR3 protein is CASSLTGQGGKQYF. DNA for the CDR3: TGTGCCAGCAGCCTGACGGGACAGGGAGGCAAGCAGTACTTC.

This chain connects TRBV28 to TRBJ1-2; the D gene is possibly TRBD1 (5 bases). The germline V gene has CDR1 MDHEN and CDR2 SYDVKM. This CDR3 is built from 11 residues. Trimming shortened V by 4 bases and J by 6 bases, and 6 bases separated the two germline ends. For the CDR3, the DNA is TGTGCCAGCAGTTCCAGGGATGGCTACACCTTC. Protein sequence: CASSSRDGYTF.

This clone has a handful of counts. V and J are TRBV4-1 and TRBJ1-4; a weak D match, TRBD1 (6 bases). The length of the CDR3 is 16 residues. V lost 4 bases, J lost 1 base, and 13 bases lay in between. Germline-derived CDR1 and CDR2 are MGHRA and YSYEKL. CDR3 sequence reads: CASSRDDRLTNEKLFF. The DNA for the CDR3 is TGCGCCAGCAGCCGAGACGACAGGTTAACTAATGAAAAACTGTTTTTT.

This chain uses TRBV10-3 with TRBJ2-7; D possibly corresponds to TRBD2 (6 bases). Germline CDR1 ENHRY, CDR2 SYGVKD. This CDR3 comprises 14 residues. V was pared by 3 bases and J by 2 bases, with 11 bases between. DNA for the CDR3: TGTGCCATCAGTGATGTGGCGGGACCCTACGAGCAGTACTTC. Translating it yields CAISDVAGPYEQYF.

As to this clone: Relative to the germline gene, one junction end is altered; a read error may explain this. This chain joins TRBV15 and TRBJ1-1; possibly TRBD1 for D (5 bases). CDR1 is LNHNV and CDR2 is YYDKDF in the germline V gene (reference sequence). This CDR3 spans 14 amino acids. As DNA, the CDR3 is TGTGCCACCAGCAGGTTTAGACAGAACACTGAAGCTATCTTT. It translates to CATSRFRQNTEAIF.

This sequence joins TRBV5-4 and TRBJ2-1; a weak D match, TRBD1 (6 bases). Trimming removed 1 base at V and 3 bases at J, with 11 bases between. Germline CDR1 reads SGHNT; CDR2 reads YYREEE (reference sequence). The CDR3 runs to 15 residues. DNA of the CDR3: TGTGCCAGCAGCTTGTTGCAGGGGAACTACAATGAGCAGTTCTTC. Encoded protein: CASSLLQGNYNEQFF.

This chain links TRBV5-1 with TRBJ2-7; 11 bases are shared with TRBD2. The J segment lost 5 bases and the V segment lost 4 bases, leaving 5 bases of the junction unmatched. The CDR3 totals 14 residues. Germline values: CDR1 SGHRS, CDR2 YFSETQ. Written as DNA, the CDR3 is TGCGCCAGCAGCCGCCAGACTAGCGGGGACGAGCAGTACTTC. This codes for CASSRQTSGDEQYF.

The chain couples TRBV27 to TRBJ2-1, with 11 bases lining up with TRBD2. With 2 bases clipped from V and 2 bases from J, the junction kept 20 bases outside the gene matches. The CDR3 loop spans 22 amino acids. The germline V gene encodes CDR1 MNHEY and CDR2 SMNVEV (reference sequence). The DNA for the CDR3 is TGTGCCAGCAGTTTACCGATCGCTCCCCTCTCACTAGCGGGGGTCCCCTACAATGAGCAGTTCTTC. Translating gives CASSLPIAPLSLAGVPYNEQFF.

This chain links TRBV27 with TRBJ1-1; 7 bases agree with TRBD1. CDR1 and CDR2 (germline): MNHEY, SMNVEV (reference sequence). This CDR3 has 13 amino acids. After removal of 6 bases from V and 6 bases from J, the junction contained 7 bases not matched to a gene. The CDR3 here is CASRDRQGSEAFF. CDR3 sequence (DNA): TGTGCCAGCAGAGACAGACAGGGCTCTGAAGCTTTCTTT.

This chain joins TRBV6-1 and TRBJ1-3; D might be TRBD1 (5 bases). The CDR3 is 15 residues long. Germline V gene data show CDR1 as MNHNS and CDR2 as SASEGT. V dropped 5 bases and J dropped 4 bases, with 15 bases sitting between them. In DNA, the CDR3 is TGTGCCAGCAGTAAGACAGTTGTGGGAGGAAACACCATATATTTT. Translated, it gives CASSKTVVGGNTIYF.

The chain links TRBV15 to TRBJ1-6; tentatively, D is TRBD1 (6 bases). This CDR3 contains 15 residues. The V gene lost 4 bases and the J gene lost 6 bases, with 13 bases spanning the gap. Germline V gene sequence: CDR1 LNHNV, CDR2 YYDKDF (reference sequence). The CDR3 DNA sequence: TGTGCCACCAGCATTAGGACAGACCTTAATTCACCCCTCCACTTT. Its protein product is CATSIRTDLNSPLHF.